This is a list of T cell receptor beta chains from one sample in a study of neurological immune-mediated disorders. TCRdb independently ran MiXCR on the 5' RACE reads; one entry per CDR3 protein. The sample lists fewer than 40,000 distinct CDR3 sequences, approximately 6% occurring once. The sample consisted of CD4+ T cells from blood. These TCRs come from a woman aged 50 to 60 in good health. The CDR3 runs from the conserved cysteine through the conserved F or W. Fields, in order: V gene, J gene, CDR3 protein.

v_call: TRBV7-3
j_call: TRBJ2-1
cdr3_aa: CASSRWSGSNEQFF

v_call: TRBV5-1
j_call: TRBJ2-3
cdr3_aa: CASSFGTVFGDTQYF

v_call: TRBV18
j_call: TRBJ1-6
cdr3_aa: CASSPSVLDSPLHF

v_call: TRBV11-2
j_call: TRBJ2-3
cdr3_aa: CASSRGLAGGTDTQYF

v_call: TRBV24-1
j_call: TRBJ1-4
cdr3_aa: CARGAAEKLFF

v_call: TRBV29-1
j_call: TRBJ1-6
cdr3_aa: CSVRTESNSPLHF

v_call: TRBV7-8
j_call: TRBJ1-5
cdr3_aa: CASSLYRDTSQPQHF

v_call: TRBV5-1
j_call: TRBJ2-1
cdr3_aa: CASSLASSGGNDEQFF

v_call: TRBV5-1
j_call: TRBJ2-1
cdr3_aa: CASSLAGGGGHEQFF

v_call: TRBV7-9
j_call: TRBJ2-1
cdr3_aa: CASSLYPNEQFF

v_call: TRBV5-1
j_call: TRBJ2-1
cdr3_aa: CASSLNAGGNEQFF

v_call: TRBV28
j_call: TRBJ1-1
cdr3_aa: CASSFGRLEAFF

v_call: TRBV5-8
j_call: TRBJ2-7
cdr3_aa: CASSLGQGPYEQYF

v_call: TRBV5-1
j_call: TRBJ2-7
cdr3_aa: CASSLSGVSYEQYF

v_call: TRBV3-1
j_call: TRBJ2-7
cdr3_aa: CASSLGTNFYEQYF

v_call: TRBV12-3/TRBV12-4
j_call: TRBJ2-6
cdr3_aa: CANRAAGANVLTF

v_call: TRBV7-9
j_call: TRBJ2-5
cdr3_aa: CASSLKELRDRTETQYF

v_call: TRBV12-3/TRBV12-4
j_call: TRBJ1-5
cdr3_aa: CASSLLADQPQHF

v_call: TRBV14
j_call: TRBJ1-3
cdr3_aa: CASSRQGAGNTIYF

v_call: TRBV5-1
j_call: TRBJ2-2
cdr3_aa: CASTPVASGGANTGELFF

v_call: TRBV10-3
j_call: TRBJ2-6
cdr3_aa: CAISESSGANVLTF

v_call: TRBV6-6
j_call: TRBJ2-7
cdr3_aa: CASNKGGRFEQYF

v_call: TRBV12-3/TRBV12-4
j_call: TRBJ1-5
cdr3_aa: CASSAGGSLNQPQHF

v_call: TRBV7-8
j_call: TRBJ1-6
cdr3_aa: CASSLAADNSPLHF

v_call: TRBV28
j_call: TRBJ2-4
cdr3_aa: CASSSPAKLDLQYF

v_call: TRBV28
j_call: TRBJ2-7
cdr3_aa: CASSLNGYEQYF

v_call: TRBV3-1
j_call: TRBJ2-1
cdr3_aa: CASSHRLLQFF

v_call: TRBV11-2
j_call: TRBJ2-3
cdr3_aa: CASSLGTPHTDTQYF

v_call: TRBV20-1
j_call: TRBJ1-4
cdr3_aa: CSALNVATNEKLFF

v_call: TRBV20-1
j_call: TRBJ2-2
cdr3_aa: CSARVGGGGRNTGELFF

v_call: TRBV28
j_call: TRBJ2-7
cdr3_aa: CASSPSEGNYYEQYF

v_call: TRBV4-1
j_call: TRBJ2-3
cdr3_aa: CASSQVRAGGADTQYF

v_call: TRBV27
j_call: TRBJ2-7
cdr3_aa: CASSPSNQGSREQYF

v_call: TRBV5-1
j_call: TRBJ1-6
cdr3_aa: CASSLRGVDSPLHF

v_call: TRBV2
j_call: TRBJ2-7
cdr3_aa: CASSEVLDSTYEQYF

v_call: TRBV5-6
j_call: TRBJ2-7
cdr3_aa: CASSLLQYSYEQYF

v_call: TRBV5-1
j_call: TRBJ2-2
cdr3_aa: CASSPRDRGIPGELFF

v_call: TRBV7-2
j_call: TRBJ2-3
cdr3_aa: CASKGTSGDSGDTQYF